A selection of T cell receptor beta chains follows, all from one sample in a study of radiation and T cells in renal cell carcinoma. TCRdb's table, derived via immunoSEQ multiplex PCR, lists solely in-frame clones and lacks some. The top ten clones hold approximately 30% of a sample with roughly 5,600 clones, about two thirds of them seen once. The specimen comprised tumor tissue, sampled from a patient whose treatment was nephrectomy without radiotherapy. These receptors originate from a human donor with renal cell carcinoma. The CDR3 runs from the conserved cysteine through the conserved F or W. A D gene is named only where the DNA matches it firmly. Clone size appears in some rows only: once, few, many, or a class for an expanded clone.

TRBV5-6	TRBJ2-1	NA	NA	CASSSRFEQFF	TGTGCCAGCAGCTCACGGTTTGAGCAGTTCTTC
TRBV6-5	TRBJ1-6	TRBD1	NA	CASRQTTGDSPLHF	TGTGCCAGCAGGCAGACAACAGGGGATTCACCCCTCCACTTT
TRBV2	TRBJ1-2	TRBD1	NA	CASRQGQGEYYGYTF	TGTGCCAGCAGACAAGGGCAGGGGGAGTACTATGGCTACACCTTC
TRBV9	TRBJ2-1	NA	NA	CASSPTGFGADSYNEQFF	TGTGCCAGCAGCCCGACCGGGTTCGGTGCCGATTCCTACAATGAGCAGTTCTTC
TRBV2	TRBJ1-4	NA	few	CASGDGLVTNEKLFF	TGTGCCAGCGGGGACGGGTTGGTAACTAATGAAAAACTGTTTTTT
TRBV18	TRBJ2-1	TRBD2	NA	CASSPFETSDGNEQFF	TGTGCCAGCTCGCCGTTCGAGACTAGCGACGGCAATGAGCAGTTCTTC
TRBV7-7	TRBJ2-7	NA	NA	CASSHRGGDEQYF	TGTGCCAGCAGCCACAGGGGAGGCGACGAGCAGTACTTC
TRBV27	TRBJ2-3	TRBD2	NA	CASGGGRKAGGGTDTQYF	TGTGCCAGCGGGGGCGGTAGGAAGGCGGGAGGAGGCACAGATACGCAGTATTTT
TRBV5-6	TRBJ2-7	TRBD2	NA	CASSLGVSGRGYEQYF	TGTGCCAGCAGCTTGGGGGTTAGCGGGAGAGGGTACGAGCAGTACTTC
TRBV7-3	TRBJ2-1	NA	NA	CASSLDGSFYNEQFF	TGTGCCAGCAGCTTAGACGGGAGTTTCTACAATGAGCAGTTCTTC
TRBV18	TRBJ1-5	NA	NA	CASSPETQNQPQHF	TGTGCCAGCTCCCCGGAGACACAAAATCAGCCCCAGCATTTT
TRBV27	TRBJ1-3	NA	NA	CASSAQGWDGNTIYF	TGTGCCAGCAGTGCCCAGGGATGGGATGGAAACACCATATATTTT
TRBV7-3	TRBJ2-7	NA	few	CASSPSQVGEQYF	TGTGCCAGCAGCCCCTCCCAGGTGGGTGAGCAGTACTTC
TRBV27	TRBJ2-1	NA	NA	CASSSKGHSNEQFF	TGTGCCAGCAGTTCCAAGGGGCACAGCAATGAGCAGTTCTTC
TRBV19	TRBJ2-1	TRBD1	NA	CASSIGQGFDEQFF	TGTGCCAGTAGTATAGGACAGGGGTTCGATGAGCAGTTCTTC
TRBV28	TRBJ2-1	NA	NA	CASKAAHHFLEFF	TGTGCCAGCAAGGCGGCTCACCACTTCTTAGAGTTCTTC
TRBV11-2	TRBJ2-5	TRBD2	NA	CASSLVPLAEETQYF	TGTGCCAGCAGCCTTGTCCCCCTAGCGGAAGAGACCCAGTACTTC
TRBV19	TRBJ1-5	NA	NA	CASSDRGGVSNQPQHF	TGTGCCAGTAGTGATCGCGGAGGGGTCAGCAATCAGCCCCAGCATTTT
TRBV2	TRBJ2-7	TRBD2	NA	CASSPTSGGSGEQYF	TGTGCCAGCAGTCCGACCTCGGGGGGTTCGGGCGAGCAGTACTTC
TRBV7-2	TRBJ2-2	NA	NA	CASSPAPRPGELFF	TGTGCCAGCAGCCCAGCCCCCCGCCCGGGGGAGCTGTTTTTT
TRBV7-9	TRBJ2-1	TRBD2	NA	CASSPGSGSIDEQFF	TGTGCCAGCAGCCCCGGTAGCGGGAGTATCGATGAGCAGTTCTTC
TRBV7-8	TRBJ2-3	TRBD2	NA	CASSSGLAGATDTQYF	TGTGCCAGCAGCTCGGGACTAGCGGGAGCTACAGATACGCAGTATTTT
TRBV27	TRBJ2-1	NA	few	CASSLGASSYNEQFF	TGTGCCAGCAGCCTAGGGGCGAGTTCCTACAATGAGCAGTTCTTC
TRBV6-1	TRBJ1-4	NA	NA	CASSGHPSHATNEKLFF	TGTGCCAGCAGTGGCCATCCCAGCCACGCAACTAATGAAAAACTGTTTTTT
TRBV5-5	TRBJ1-2	NA	large	CASSLAGAQYNYGYTF	TGTGCCAGCAGCTTGGCGGGGGCGCAATATAACTATGGCTACACCTTC
TRBV21-1	TRBJ2-1	NA	NA	CASSGTSGRAGEQFF	TGTGCCAGTTCCGGGACTAGCGGGAGGGCCGGTGAGCAGTTCTTC
TRBV20-1	TRBJ1-1	NA	NA	CSATASPEAFF	TGCAGTGCCACGGCTAGCCCTGAAGCTTTCTTT
TRBV13	TRBJ2-7	TRBD2	NA	CASSTRGREGIEQYF	TGTGCCAGCAGCACCCGGGGCCGGGAGGGGATCGAGCAGTACTTC
TRBV5-1	TRBJ2-1	TRBD1	few	CASSPGTVHNEQFF	TGCGCCAGCAGCCCGGGGACAGTACACAATGAGCAGTTCTTC
TRBV7-3	TRBJ2-1	TRBD2	NA	CASSRSGKGNEQFF	TGTGCCAGCAGCCGTAGCGGGAAGGGCAATGAGCAGTTCTTC
TRBV14	TRBJ2-7	NA	NA	CASSPPRGLIYEQYF	TGTGCCAGCAGCCCCCCCAGGGGACTCATCTACGAGCAGTACTTC
TRBV6-6	TRBJ2-1	NA	NA	CASSRDPYNEQFF	TGTGCCAGCAGTCGGGACCCCTACAATGAGCAGTTCTTC
TRBV5-8	TRBJ1-1	NA	few	CASSLGQANTEAFF	TGTGCCAGCAGCTTGGGGCAGGCGAACACTGAAGCTTTCTTT
TRBV27	TRBJ1-2	TRBD1	few	CASARGDRERYTF	TGTGCCAGCGCCCGTGGGGACAGGGAACGCTACACCTTC
TRBV25-1	TRBJ1-1	NA	medium-sized	CASSEDFTEAFF	TGTGCCAGCAGTGAAGATTTCACTGAAGCTTTCTTT
TRBV25-1	TRBJ2-1	NA	NA	CASSLTTLTYNEQFF	TGTGCCAGCAGCTTGACTACTCTTACCTACAATGAGCAGTTCTTC
TRBV11-2	TRBJ2-7	NA	few	CASSLDRGGGGYEQYF	TGTGCCAGCAGCTTAGATCGGGGTGGAGGGGGTTACGAGCAGTACTTC
TRBV7-2	TRBJ2-7	TRBD1	NA	CASSSAGTGSYEQYF	TGTGCCAGCAGCTCCGCCGGGACAGGGTCCTACGAGCAGTACTTC
TRBV27	TRBJ1-5	NA	once	CASSPKKKASNQPQHF	TGTGCCAGCAGTCCCAAAAAGAAGGCTAGCAATCAGCCCCAGCATTTT
TRBV7-9	TRBJ2-5	TRBD2	NA	CASSPGLALQETQYF	TGTGCCAGCAGCCCTGGACTAGCCCTACAAGAGACCCAGTACTTC
TRBV14	TRBJ2-2	NA	NA	CASSRDGTFGELFF	TGTGCCAGCAGCCGAGACGGGACCTTCGGGGAGCTGTTTTTT
TRBV2	TRBJ2-1	NA	NA	CASRAQSSYNEQFF	TGTGCCAGCCGAGCACAAAGCTCCTACAATGAGCAGTTCTTC
TRBV5-8	TRBJ2-7	NA	NA	CASSLVRVGGEQYF	TGTGCCAGCAGCTTGGTCCGTGTCGGGGGCGAGCAGTACTTC
TRBV9	TRBJ2-1	NA	NA	CASSSRGSLDEQFF	TGTGCCAGCAGCTCCCGGGGTAGTTTAGATGAGCAGTTCTTC